This T cell receptor (beta chain) appears in the sequencing data of a study of cytomegalovirus exposure and HLA in healthy donors. Whole-study findings and limits: Association of a missense DCLRE1C variant with TCR beta V- and J-gene trimming was reported in a later analysis. TRBV6-2, TRBV6-3 and some other V segments were excluded as indistinguishable. Donors were assumed by presence/absence analyses to have roughly uniform sequencing depth. In an earlier analysis, productive rearrangement rates for most beta V segments clustered near 87% or 30%.

Remarks on this clone: What it recognizes is unknown.

Amplification used 60 Vbeta primers and 13 Jbeta primers. TCRdb's table, derived via immunoSEQ multiplex PCR, lists solely in-frame clones and lacks some. The sample includes fewer than 200,000 clones, about 88% of them seen just once. CDR1 and CDR2 from the germline V gene are SEHNR and FQNEAQ (reference sequence). Trimming took 1 base from V and 7 from J; bases not matched to a gene: 4. The CDR3 extends over 15 amino acids. The genes are TRBV7-9 and TRBJ1-2; 12 nucleotides match TRBD1. This sequence originates from a girl in the first two years of life in good health and CMV-seronegative. Source material: PBMCs. The CDR3 loop is CASSLGGQGAAGYTF. CDR3 nucleotide sequence: TGTGCCAGCAGCTTAGGGGGACAGGGGGCGGCTGGCTACACCTTC.